The sequence of this T cell receptor (beta chain) was determined in a study of early T cells in non-severe SARS-CoV-2 infection. Overall study context: Unpaired chains resulted from sequencing bulk RNA of unsorted whole blood.

The CDR3 totals 14 residues. Losses at the gene ends were 3 bases for V and 7 bases for J; bases not matched to a gene: 6. CDR1 is SGHRS, CDR2 YFSETQ, per germline. Unique molecular identifiers tagged individual cDNA molecules. MiXCR, applied by TCRdb to the 5' RACE reads, yields one record per CDR3 protein. The sample carries roughly 100,000 distinct CDR3 sequences, approximately 12% recorded once. Study conclusions and caveats: Private and CD4 specificities were missed by VDJdb matching, skewed to anti-spike CD8.

There are many counts of this clonotype. Its specificity is not known. This clonotype originated in an adult who was a healthcare worker with PCR-confirmed SARS-CoV-2 infection or an uninfected control (not recorded which). J is TRBJ1-1 and V is TRBV5-1; 10 nucleotides agree with TRBD1. Specimen: whole blood, collected at baseline. The CDR3 protein is CASSSTGGPFEAFF. CDR3 sequence (DNA): TGCGCCAGCAGCTCGACAGGGGGCCCCTTTGAAGCTTTCTTT.